The 28 T cell receptor beta chains below come from one sample, sequenced in a study of blood T cells in healthy people across ages. A second about 7 to 11 cycle PCR used barcoded and J-beta primers. TCRdb reprocessed the 5' RACE reads with MiXCR, giving one entry per CDR3 protein. The table records roughly 830,000 distinct CDR3 sequences, under 80% of them present only once. Sequencing was carried out using blood. The receptors shown here come from a man aged 30-40 years in good health.

The chain couples TRBV15 to TRBJ1-5; D possibly corresponds to TRBD1 (6 bases). CDR3 length: 16 amino acids. Deletions cut 2 bases from V and 2 bases from J, with 13 bases between. The V gene's germline CDR1 is LNHNV and CDR2 YYDKDF (reference sequence). The CDR3 DNA reads TGTGCCACCAGCAGAAGGGGGAAGCAGGGCAATCAGCCCCAGCATTTT. Translated, it gives CATSRRGKQGNQPQHF.

This clonotype came up a few times. This sequence may be a read error, since a much larger clone differs from it by one base. The chain uses TRBV20-1 and TRBJ2-5, with D perhaps being TRBD1 or TRBD2 (6 bases each). The V gene lost 1 base and the J gene lost 11 bases, with 23 bases spanning the gap. The CDR3 totals 15 residues. Per germline, CDR1 DFQATT and CDR2 SNEGSKA (reference sequence). The CDR3 DNA sequence: TGCAGTGCTAGAGGGGGGGCTAGCACGTATAAGGATCAGTACTTC. Its protein product is CSARGGASTYKDQYF.

This chain uses TRBV29-1 with TRBJ2-4; 8 bases are a match to TRBD1. The end of the DNA is better explained by TRBJ2-7, so the J call may be wrong. This CDR3 has 13 amino acids. The germline gives CDR1 SQVTM, CDR2 ANQGSEA. This CDR3 reads CSVDQGARDEQYF. CDR3 nucleotide sequence: TGCAGCGTTGATCAGGGGGCGCGGGACGAGCAGTACTTC.

A note on this clonotype: One end of the junction does not line up with germline, which may come from a read error. The genes are TRBV9 and TRBJ2-2; unclear D gene. The CDR3 is 13 amino acids. Germline CDR1 reads SGDLS; CDR2 reads YYNGEE. CDR3 amino acids: CASGVESSGELFF. For the CDR3, the DNA is TGTGCCAGCGGCGTAGAGAGTTCCGGGGAGCTGTTTTTT.

Here the CDR3 reads CASSVGLAGGLNEQFF. In DNA, the CDR3 is TGTGCCAGCAGCGTAGGCCTAGCGGGCGGGCTTAATGAGCAGTTCTTC. The chain recombines TRBV9 with TRBJ2-1, with 8 bases lining up with TRBD2. The CDR3 length is 16 residues. With V trimmed by 0 bases and J by 7 bases, 9 bases remained unmatched. Germline V gives CDR1 SGDLS, CDR2 YYNGEE.

J is TRBJ2-3 and V is TRBV9; TRBD1 is a possible D gene (5 bases). The ends were cut back, 3 bases at V and 1 base at J, with 12 bases in the middle. This CDR3 region has 15 residues. The germline CDR1 and CDR2 sequences are SGDLS and YYNGEE. In nucleotides, the CDR3 is TGTGCCAGCAGCGCCCAAACCAGGGGCACAGATACGCAGTATTTT. Protein product: CASSAQTRGTDTQYF.

The chain's CDR3 is CASSFVAIDKNIQYF. In DNA form, the CDR3 reads TGTGCCAGCAGCTTTGTAGCGATTGACAAAAACATTCAGTACTTC. The chain employs TRBV7-2 and TRBJ2-4; D is perhaps TRBD2 (5 bases). Trimming removed 3 bases from V and 3 bases from J, with 12 bases in between. Germline V CDR1 and CDR2: SGHTA, FQGNSA. The CDR3 spans 15 residues.

This clonotype was observed once. This chain uses TRBV13 with TRBJ2-5; TRBD2 agrees at 11 bases. Germline-derived CDR1 and CDR2 are PRHDT and FYEKMQ (reference sequence). The CDR3 runs to 16 residues. Germline trimming cut 3 bases from V and 1 base from J; bases unmatched to any gene: 4. CDR3 sequence: CASSFLAGGFQETQYF. The CDR3 DNA is TGTGCCAGCAGCTTCCTAGCGGGGGGCTTCCAAGAGACCCAGTACTTC. Looking up the rest from reference TRBV13 and TRBJ2-5 gives the full variable domain: AAGVIQSPRHLIKEKRETATLKCYPIPRHDTVYWYQQGPGQDPQFLISFYEKMQSDKGSIPDRFSAQQFSDYHSELNMSSLELGDSALYFCASSFLAGGFQETQYFGPGTRLLVL.

This clonotype was observed a handful of times. The genes are TRBV9 and TRBJ2-1; 8 bases are shared with TRBD2. The germline gives CDR1 SGDLS, CDR2 YYNGEE. After removal of 6 bases from V and 6 bases from J, the junction contained 8 bases not matched to a gene. The CDR3 contains 14 residues. CDR3 sequence (DNA): TGTGCCAGCACCCCCGCGGGAGGTGGCAATGAGCAGTTCTTC. This translates into CASTPAGGGNEQFF.

This clonotype was counted only a few times. The chain carries TRBV6-1 and TRBJ2-1; 8 nucleotides agree with TRBD1. Germline CDR1 MNHNS, CDR2 SASEGT. The CDR3 loop spans 12 amino acids. The V gene end was trimmed by 7 bases and the J gene end by 7 bases; junction bases not matched to a gene: 3. The CDR3 nucleotides are TGTGCCAGCAATCGACAGGGGAATGAGCAGTTCTTC. Translation gives CASNRQGNEQFF.

This clonotype was detected once. CDR3 amino acids: CASSYSLDRGSYNEQYF. The CDR3 nucleotides are TGTGCCAGCAGTTACTCGCTGGACAGGGGTTCCTACAATGAGCAGTACTTC. The V gene is TRBV6-2 or TRBV6-3, the J gene TRBJ2-5; 9 bases fit TRBD1. The CDR3 runs 17 residues. V shed 0 bases and J 11 bases; nucleotides not matched to a gene: 16. The germline gives CDR1 MNHEY, CDR2 SVGEGT.

This chain joins TRBV11-1 and TRBJ2-7; perhaps TRBD2 as D (6 bases). The ends were cut back, 5 bases at V and 0 bases at J, with 14 bases in the middle. Germline assignment: CDR1 SGHAT and CDR2 FQDESV (reference sequence). The CDR3 runs 15 residues. The CDR3: CASSRRDSYSYEQYF. The CDR3 bases are TGTGCCAGCAGCAGAAGGGACTCCTACTCCTACGAGCAGTACTTC.

J is TRBJ1-2 and V is TRBV11-2; 8 positions agree with TRBD1. Trimming took 1 base from V and 0 from J; bases not matched to a gene: 7. Germline CDR1 and CDR2: SGHAT and FQNNGV. The CDR3 loop spans 17 amino acids. In DNA form, the CDR3 reads TGTGCCAGCAGCTTAGGTGTTCAGGGGGCTACTAACTATGGCTACACCTTC. It is translated as CASSLGVQGATNYGYTF.

This chain connects TRBV18 to TRBJ1-1, with D uncertain. The germline V and J ends were trimmed by 3 bases and 4 bases, with 9 bases remaining between them. CDR1 and CDR2 (germline): KGHSH, LQKENI. CDR3 size: 13 residues. DNA of the CDR3: TGTGCCAGCTCACCGGGCAGCAGCACTGAAGCTTTCTTT. It specifies CASSPGSSTEAFF.

The chain carries TRBV7-8 and TRBJ2-5, with 8 nucleotides matching TRBD1. The DNA end lines up better with TRBJ2-7; the J call may be wrong. This CDR3 is built from 14 residues. Germline V lookup: CDR1 SGHVS, CDR2 FQNEAQ. The CDR3 nucleotides are TGTGCCAGCAGCGGGACAGGCAATGCCTACGAGCAGTACTTC. Its translation is CASSGTGNAYEQYF.

The table lists this clonotype with a few counts. The CDR3 DNA sequence: TGTGCCAGCTCACCTAACAGAGCAACTAATGAAAAACTGTTTTTT. Translating gives CASSPNRATNEKLFF. The chain has TRBV18 and TRBJ1-4; D remains unclear. The CDR3 totals 15 residues. V was clipped by 3 bases and J by 0 bases, with 8 bases between them. CDR1 and CDR2 from the germline V gene are KGHSH and LQKENI.

This clonotype was seen more than once but under ten times. This chain uses TRBV5-1 with TRBJ2-7, with 8 bases that match TRBD1. The ends lost 0 bases at V and 4 bases at J; junction bases unmatched: 6. In germline, CDR1 is SGHRS, CDR2 YFSETQ. The CDR3 consists of 15 residues. CDR3 DNA: TGCGCCAGCAGCTTGGAGCCGGACAGGGAGTACGAGCAGTACTTC. It encodes CASSLEPDREYEQYF.

This clonotype appeared a few times. The rearrangement links TRBV15 to TRBJ2-5; 8 nucleotides line up with TRBD1. CDR1 and CDR2 (germline): LNHNV, YYDKDF (reference sequence). J was trimmed by 4 bases and V by 1 base; bases with no gene match: 2. This CDR3 has 14 amino acids. CDR3 amino acids: CATSRGDRGETQYF. The CDR3 region has the DNA TGTGCCACCAGCAGAGGAGACAGGGGAGAGACCCAGTACTTC.

The chain uses TRBV10-3 and TRBJ1-2; D is unresolved. Germline V gene data show CDR1 as ENHRY and CDR2 as SYGVKD. The V and J ends lost 7 bases and 2 bases respectively, with 5 bases between them. The CDR3 runs to 11 residues. The CDR3 reads CAITGNYGYTF. CDR3 DNA sequence: TGTGCCATCACTGGGAACTATGGCTACACCTTC.

V and J are TRBV28 and TRBJ1-2, with 7 bases matching TRBD1. The V gene's germline CDR1 is MDHEN and CDR2 SYDVKM. CDR3 size: 14 residues. V was clipped by 7 bases and J by 8 bases; unmatched bases: 13. CDR3 region: CASTRGDRANGYTF. For the CDR3, the DNA is TGTGCCAGCACACGGGGAGACAGGGCGAACGGCTACACCTTC.

The rearrangement uses TRBV28 and TRBJ2-1, with a possible D match to TRBD1 (5 bases). The CDR3 sequence is 15 residues long. Germline CDR1 is MDHEN and CDR2 is SYDVKM. V was clipped by 5 bases and J by 3 bases, with 14 bases between them. DNA of the CDR3: TGTGCCAGCAGTCCACCGGTAGGGGTCTACAATGAGCAGTTCTTC. It translates to CASSPPVGVYNEQFF. Using reference TRBV28 and TRBJ2-1 for the parts outside the CDR3, the full variable domain is DVKVTQSSRYLVKRTGEKVFLECVQDMDHENMFWYRQDPGLGLRLIYFSYDVKMKEKGDIPEGYSVSREKKERFSLILESASTNQTSMYLCASSPPVGVYNEQFFGPGTRLTVL.

The chain links TRBV10-3 to TRBJ1-2; 12 bases fit TRBD1. Germline lookup yields CDR1 ENHRY and CDR2 SYGVKD. After removal of 8 bases from V and 4 bases from J, the junction contained 11 bases not matched to a gene. The length of the CDR3 is 16 residues. The CDR3 sequence is CAIGEGQGAVGYGYTF. CDR3 nucleotide sequence: TGTGCCATCGGGGAGGGACAGGGGGCTGTTGGCTATGGCTACACCTTC.

CDR3 protein: CASRLMGGETQYF. CDR3 nucleotide sequence: TGTGCCAGCAGATTGATGGGGGGGGAGACCCAGTACTTC. The rearrangement joins TRBV5-4 to TRBJ2-5; 7 bases agree with TRBD2. The V gene's germline CDR1 is SGHNT and CDR2 YYREEE (reference sequence). The CDR3 loop spans 13 amino acids. The V gene end was trimmed by 5 bases and the J gene end by 5 bases; junction bases not matched to a gene: 6.

About this clonotype: A read error may account for a junction end that differs from germline. The rearrangement uses TRBV4-3 and TRBJ2-4; D is perhaps TRBD2 (5 bases). The CDR3 runs 17 residues. The germline V gene has CDR1 LGHNA and CDR2 YSLEER. CDR3: CASSQDRTSLAKNIQYF. CDR3 DNA: TGCGCCAGCAGCCAAGATCGTACGTCCCTAGCCAAAAACATCCAGTACTTC.

This clonotype was seen only a few times. The J gene is TRBJ2-3, the V gene TRBV7-2; D not certain. The CDR3 runs to 16 residues. Trimming removed 4 bases from V and 0 bases from J, with 14 bases in between. Germline CDR1 is SGHTA and CDR2 is FQGNSA. The CDR3 loop is CASSSFVGKSTDTQYF. As DNA, the CDR3 is TGTGCCAGCAGCTCTTTCGTGGGGAAAAGCACAGATACGCAGTATTTT.

This clonotype was observed a few times. In DNA form, the CDR3 reads TGCAGCGTTGAGGGACAGGTATCCTACAATGAGCAGTTCTTC. It translates to CSVEGQVSYNEQFF. This chain connects TRBV29-1 to TRBJ2-1; TRBD1 aligns across 8 bases. The V and J ends lost 3 bases and 1 base, in that order; junction bases with no gene match: 2. Germline V gives CDR1 SQVTM, CDR2 ANQGSEA. The CDR3 consists of 14 residues.

This chain joins TRBV6-2 or TRBV6-3 and TRBJ1-2; 9 nucleotides agree with TRBD1. CDR3 length equals 16 residues. The germline gives CDR1 MNHEY, CDR2 SVGEGT. Unmatched junction bases numbered 5, after V lost 0 bases and J lost 3 bases. The CDR3 spells CASSYSPDRGDYGYTF. In DNA, the CDR3 is TGTGCCAGCAGTTACTCGCCTGACAGGGGGGACTATGGCTACACCTTC.

This clonotype was detected a few times. V and J are TRBV12-3 or TRBV12-4 and TRBJ2-1, with 11 bases identical to TRBD2. The CDR3 length is 20 residues. Trimming took 3 bases from V and 1 from J; bases not matched to a gene: 14. The CDR3 nucleotides are TGTGCCAGCAGTTTGCCCAGCCTAGCGGGGGGCCGGGTTTCCTACAATGAGCAGTTCTTC. Translating gives CASSLPSLAGGRVSYNEQFF.